A selection of T cell receptor beta chains follows, all from one sample in a study of cytomegalovirus exposure and HLA in healthy donors. TCRdb keeps only in-frame clones here, not all; method: immunoSEQ multiplex PCR. The sample consists of some 170,000 clones, about two thirds of them appearing once. The sequenced sample consisted of PBMCs. The receptors shown here come from a woman aged 25 to 39 in good health and CMV-seronegative. The CDR3 runs from the conserved cysteine through the conserved F or W. A D gene is named only where the DNA matches it firmly. Only some rows state a clone size, as once, few, many or a class for expanded clones.

cdr3_length j_call d_call v_call clone_size cdr3_nt cdr3_aa
17 TRBJ2-1 TRBD2 TRBV28 - TGTGCCAGCAGATCCACCAGCGGGAGCTACTCCTACAATGAGCAGTTCTTC CASRSTSGSYSYNEQFF
14 TRBJ2-7 - TRBV19 few TGTGCCAGTAGGGCCGGGGGACCAGACTACGAGCAGTACTTC CASRAGGPDYEQYF
14 TRBJ2-7 - TRBV11-2 few TGTGCCAGCAGCCCAGGCAGGTACGGCTACGAGCAGTACTTC CASSPGRYGYEQYF
14 TRBJ2-5 - TRBV14 - TGTGCCAGCAGCCCCCTAACTAGCCGGGAGACCCAGTACTTC CASSPLTSRETQYF
15 TRBJ2-5 - TRBV18 - TGTGCCAGCTCACCAAACGGACAGTTACAAGAGACCCAGTACTTC CASSPNGQLQETQYF
16 TRBJ2-7 - TRBV6-6 - TGTGCCAGCAGTTACGACAGTGGGGCGCCCTCCTACGAGCAGTACTTC CASSYDSGAPSYEQYF
13 TRBJ2-5 - TRBV5-1 once TGCGCCAGCAACCGGGATCCTCAAGAGACCCAGTACTTC CASNRDPQETQYF
15 TRBJ2-7 - TRBV30 - TGTGCCTGGAGTGGGGGACTCTCGAGCTCCTACGAGCAGTACTTC CAWSGGLSSSYEQYF
16 TRBJ2-1 - TRBV5-1 - TGCGCCAGCAGATATGTCGGGACTCGCTCCTACAATGAGCAGTTCTTC CASRYVGTRSYNEQFF
13 TRBJ2-7 - TRBV7-2 - TGTGCCAGCAGCTTAGGAGGCTACAGGGAGCAGTACTTC CASSLGGYREQYF
13 TRBJ1-4 - TRBV11-2 - TGTGCCAGCAGCAGGCCTGCGGAGGGAAAACTGTTTTTT CASSRPAEGKLFF
16 TRBJ1-1 - TRBV5-1 - TGCGCCAGCAGCTTGGCCAGGATAGGGGTCGGTACTGAAGCTTTCTTT CASSLARIGVGTEAFF
14 TRBJ2-7 TRBD2 TRBV28 - TGTGCCAGCAGTTTTGCGGGAGGGACCTACGAGCAGTACTTC CASSFAGGTYEQYF
10 TRBJ2-1 TRBD1 TRBV20-1 - TGCAGTGCTAGAAGGGACAGGGATTTCTTC CSARRDRDFF
14 TRBJ2-7 - TRBV5-6 - TGTGCCAGCAGCCCGGAAGAGGCCTCCTACGAGCAGTACTTC CASSPEEASYEQYF
14 TRBJ2-5 - TRBV7-6 - TGTGCCAGCAGCGCGCGTCAGGGGTTGGAGACCCAGTACTTC CASSARQGLETQYF
11 TRBJ2-1 - TRBV6-5 - TGTGCCAGCAGTTATATTAATGAGCAGTTCTTC CASSYINEQFF
15 TRBJ2-1 TRBD2 TRBV4-3 - TGCGCCAGCAGCTTTCTAGCGGGGGGTGGGAATGAGCAGTTCTTC CASSFLAGGGNEQFF
16 TRBJ2-7 TRBD2 TRBV7-9 - TGTGCCAGCAGCCGAGGGGTAGCGGGGAACTCCTACGAGCAGTACTTC CASSRGVAGNSYEQYF
13 TRBJ1-2 TRBD1 TRBV2 - TGTGCCAGCCAATCGCAGGGGGGAGTCGGCTACACCTTC CASQSQGGVGYTF
16 TRBJ2-3 TRBD1 TRBV7-9 - TGTGCCAGCAGGACCAGGGGGCGCCCCAACACAGATACGCAGTATTTT CASRTRGRPNTDTQYF
15 TRBJ1-3 - TRBV5-6 - TGTGCCAGCAGCACGGGACTCCCCTCTGGAAACACCATATATTTT CASSTGLPSGNTIYF
13 TRBJ2-5 TRBD1 TRBV6-1 few TGTGCCAGCAGTGAGGGACAGGCGGAGACCCAGTACTTC CASSEGQAETQYF
14 TRBJ1-4 - TRBV6-1 - TGTGCCAGCTGCTTTTTGGACAACCCTGAAGGACTGTTTTTT CASCFLDNPEGLFF
14 TRBJ1-2 TRBD1 TRBV28 - TGTGCCAGCAGTACCGCCGACAGGGCCGGCGGCTACACCTTC CASSTADRAGGYTF
13 TRBJ1-1 - TRBV7-8 - TGTGCCAGCAGCCCTGGTACACCCCCTGAAGCTTTCTTT CASSPGTPPEAFF
12 TRBJ2-7 - TRBV11-2 - TGTGCCAGCAGCTTAGACAGGGGCGAGCAGTACTTC CASSLDRGEQYF
15 TRBJ2-1 TRBD1 TRBV30 few TGTGCCTGGAGCGGGACAGTGGGAACCTACAATGAGCAGTTCTTC CAWSGTVGTYNEQFF
14 TRBJ2-1 - TRBV7-9 - TGTGCCAGCAGAGGACTCGTTTCCTACAATGAGCAGTTCTTC CASRGLVSYNEQFF
15 TRBJ2-7 TRBD2 TRBV7-9 - TGTGCCAGCAGCCTTGGACTAGCGGGGGCCTACGAGCAGTACTTC CASSLGLAGAYEQYF
14 TRBJ2-5 - TRBV11-1 few TGTGCCAGCAGCCGTGGTGACTCCCAAGAGACCCAGTACTTC CASSRGDSQETQYF
14 TRBJ2-2 TRBD1 TRBV6-6 once TGTGCCAGCATCGACAGGGCCAACACCGGGGAGCTGTTTTTT CASIDRANTGELFF
16 TRBJ2-5 TRBD1 TRBV6-6 few TGTGCCAGCAGTTACGGGGGACAGGGTAACCAAGAGACCCAGTACTTC CASSYGGQGNQETQYF
14 TRBJ2-1 - TRBV2 few TGTGCCAGCAGTTGGGCCACTAGCATCAATGAGCAGTTCTTC CASSWATSINEQFF
15 TRBJ2-2 - TRBV11-2 - TGTGCCAGCAGCAGCTATCATGGCGGGACCGGGGAGCTGTTTTTT CASSSYHGGTGELFF
14 TRBJ2-7 TRBD1 TRBV2 - TGTGCCAGCAGTCCGGGACAGTTAAGCTACGAGCAGTACTTC CASSPGQLSYEQYF
18 TRBJ2-5 TRBD2 TRBV4-3 - TGCGCCAGCAGCCAAGATTTGCCCAGGGGACTAGGAACGGAGACCCAGTACTTC CASSQDLPRGLGTETQYF
15 TRBJ2-1 - TRBV5-1 - TGCGCCAGCAGCTTGAATAGCGACTCCTACAATGAGCAGTTCTTC CASSLNSDSYNEQFF
16 TRBJ1-2 - TRBV7-9 - TGTGCCAGCAGCCTACTATCAGCCCCTCCTAACTATGGCTACACCTTC CASSLLSAPPNYGYTF
13 TRBJ1-2 - TRBV7-9 once TGTGCCAGCAGCTTAGAACGGAACTATGGCTACACCTTC CASSLERNYGYTF
16 TRBJ2-2 TRBD2 TRBV6-5 few TGTGCCAGCAGTTACTCGGCTAGCGGGGACACCGGGGAGCTGTTTTTT CASSYSASGDTGELFF
12 TRBJ2-1 - TRBV2 - TGTGCCAGCAGCGGAGATAACAATGAGCAGTTCTTC CASSGDNNEQFF
16 TRBJ2-7 TRBD1 TRBV5-6 - TGTGCCAGCAGCTTGGTTTCGACAGGGGTTGTCCACGAGCAGTACTTC CASSLVSTGVVHEQYF
13 TRBJ2-7 - TRBV5-1 - TGCGCCAGCAGCCATCCGGGGGGCCACGAGCAGTACTTC CASSHPGGHEQYF
14 TRBJ2-7 - TRBV29-1 - TGCAGCGTTGGAGTATTTGCGGGTGGCTACGAGCAGTACTTC CSVGVFAGGYEQYF
19 TRBJ1-6 - TRBV28 few TGTGCCAGCAGGCCGCCACAGACAGGATTAGAATCCTATAATTCACCCCTCCACTTT CASRPPQTGLESYNSPLHF
14 TRBJ2-3 TRBD1 TRBV7-2 - TGTGCCAGCAGCCGGACAGGGCCCACAGATACGCAGTATTTT CASSRTGPTDTQYF
14 TRBJ2-5 - TRBV28 - TGTGCCAGCAGTGATATTAGGCACCAGGGGACCCAGTACTTC CASSDIRHQGTQYF
16 TRBJ2-2 TRBD2 TRBV5-1 - TGCGCCAGCAGCGGGACTAGCGGGACCCCCACCGGGGAGCTGTTTTTT CASSGTSGTPTGELFF
14 TRBJ2-5 TRBD1 TRBV4-3 - TGCGCCAGCAGCCTTCAGGGGGAATCGGAGACCCAGTACTTC CASSLQGESETQYF
14 TRBJ2-7 TRBD1 TRBV6-1 - TGTGCCAGCAGATCCCGGGACAGGGGCGACGAGCAGTACTTC CASRSRDRGDEQYF
15 TRBJ2-1 TRBD2 TRBV6-1 - TGTGCCAGCAGTGAAGGTTCAGCGGGAGTAGGGGAGCAGTTCTTC CASSEGSAGVGEQFF
14 TRBJ2-1 - TRBV29-1 - TGCAGCGTTGAAGAGCGCACTAGATACAATGAGCAGTTCTTC CSVEERTRYNEQFF
13 TRBJ1-1 - TRBV9 once TGTGCCAGCAGCGGCAGGGTGGACACTGAAGCTTTCTTT CASSGRVDTEAFF
13 TRBJ1-5 - TRBV7-2 - TGTGCCAGCAGCGCAACCTCCGAGCAGCCCCAGCATTTT CASSATSEQPQHF
14 TRBJ1-5 - TRBV30 - TGTGCCTGGGGTGCGGGACATCTCAATCAGCCCCAGCATTTT CAWGAGHLNQPQHF
13 TRBJ2-7 - TRBV11-3 - TGTGCCAGCAGCTTAGATCCAGGGGCCGAGCAGTACTTC CASSLDPGAEQYF